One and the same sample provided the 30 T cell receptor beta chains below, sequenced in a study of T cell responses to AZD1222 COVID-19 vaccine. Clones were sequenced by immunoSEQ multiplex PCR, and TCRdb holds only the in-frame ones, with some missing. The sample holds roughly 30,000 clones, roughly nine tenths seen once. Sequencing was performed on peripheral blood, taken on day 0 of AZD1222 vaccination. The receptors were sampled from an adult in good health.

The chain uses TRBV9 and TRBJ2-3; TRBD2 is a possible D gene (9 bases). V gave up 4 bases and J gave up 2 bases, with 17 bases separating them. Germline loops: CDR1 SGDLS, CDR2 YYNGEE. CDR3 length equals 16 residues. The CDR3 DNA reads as TGTGCCAGCAGCCTGCGGGGGGGACAGGTCACAGATACGCAGTATTTT. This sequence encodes CASSLRGGQVTDTQYF.

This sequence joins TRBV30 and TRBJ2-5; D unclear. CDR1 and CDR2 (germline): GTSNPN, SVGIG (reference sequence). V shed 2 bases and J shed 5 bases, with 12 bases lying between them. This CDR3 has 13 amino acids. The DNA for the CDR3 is TGTGCCTGGAGTTCAGACTCCTGGGAGACCCAGTACTTC. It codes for CAWSSDSWETQYF. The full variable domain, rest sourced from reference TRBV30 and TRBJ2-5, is SQTIHQWPATLVQPVGSPLSLECTVEGTSNPNLYWYRQAAGRGLQLLFYSVGIGQISSEVPQNLSASRPQDRQFILSSKKLLLSDSGFYLCAWSSDSWETQYFGPGTRLLVL.

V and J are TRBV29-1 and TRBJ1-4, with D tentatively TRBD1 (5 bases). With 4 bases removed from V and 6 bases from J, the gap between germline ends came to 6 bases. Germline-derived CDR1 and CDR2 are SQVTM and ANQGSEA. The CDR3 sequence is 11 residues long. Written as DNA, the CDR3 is TGCAGCGTTGGGGACCATGAAAAACTGTTTTTT. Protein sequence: CSVGDHEKLFF.

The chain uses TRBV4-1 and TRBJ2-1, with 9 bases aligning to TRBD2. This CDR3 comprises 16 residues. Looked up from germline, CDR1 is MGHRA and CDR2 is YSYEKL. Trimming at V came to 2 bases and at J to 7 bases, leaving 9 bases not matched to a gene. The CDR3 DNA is TGCGCCAGCAGCCAATGGGGGGGACTAGCCATAAATGAGCAGTTCTTC. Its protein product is CASSQWGGLAINEQFF.

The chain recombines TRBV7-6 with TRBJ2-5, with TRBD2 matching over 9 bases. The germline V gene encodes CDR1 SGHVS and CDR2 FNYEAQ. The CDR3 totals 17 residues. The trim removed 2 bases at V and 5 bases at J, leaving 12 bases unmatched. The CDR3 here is CASSLSLRGRDKETQYF. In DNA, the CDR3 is TGTGCCAGCAGCTTAAGTCTGCGCGGGAGGGATAAGGAGACCCAGTACTTC. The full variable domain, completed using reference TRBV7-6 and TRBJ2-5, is GAGVSQSPRYKVTKRGQDVALRCDPISGHVSLYWYRQALGQGPEFLTYFNYEAQQDKSGLPNDRFSAERPEGSISTLTIQRTEQRDSAMYRCASSLSLRGRDKETQYFGPGTRLLVL.

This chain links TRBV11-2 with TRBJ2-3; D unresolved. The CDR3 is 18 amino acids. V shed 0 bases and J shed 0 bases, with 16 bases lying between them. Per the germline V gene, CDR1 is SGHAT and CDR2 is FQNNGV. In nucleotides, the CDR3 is TGTGCCAGCAGCTTAGATGGAAGACACCATGCTAGCACAGATACGCAGTATTTT. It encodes CASSLDGRHHASTDTQYF.

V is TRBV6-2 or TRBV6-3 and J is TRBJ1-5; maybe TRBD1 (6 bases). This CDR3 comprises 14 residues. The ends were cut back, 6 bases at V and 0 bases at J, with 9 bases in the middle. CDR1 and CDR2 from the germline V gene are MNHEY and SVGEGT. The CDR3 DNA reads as TGTGCCAGCAGCCGGGACAATAGCAATCAGCCCCAGCATTTT. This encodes CASSRDNSNQPQHF.

CDR3 DNA: TGTGCCAGCAGCTTAGAGAGCGGGAGCTCCTACGAGCAGTACTTC. It encodes CASSLESGSSYEQYF. The V gene is TRBV11-2, the J gene TRBJ2-7, with 8 bases lining up with TRBD2. The ends lost 0 bases at V and 0 bases at J; junction bases unmatched: 1. The germline gives CDR1 SGHAT, CDR2 FQNNGV. The CDR3 totals 15 residues. The whole variable domain, filled in from reference TRBV11-2 and TRBJ2-7, reads EAGVAQSPRYKIIEKRQSVAFWCNPISGHATLYWYQQILGQGPKLLIQFQNNGVVDDSQLPKDRFSAERLKGVDSTLKIQPAKLEDSAVYLCASSLESGSSYEQYFGPGTRLTVT.

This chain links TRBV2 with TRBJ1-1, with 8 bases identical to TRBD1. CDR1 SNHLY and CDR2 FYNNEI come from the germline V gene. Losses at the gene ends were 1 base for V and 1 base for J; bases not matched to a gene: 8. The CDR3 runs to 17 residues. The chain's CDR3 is CASSEVYVRGPNTEAFF. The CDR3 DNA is TGTGCCAGCAGTGAAGTCTATGTCAGGGGGCCGAACACTGAAGCTTTCTTT.

CDR3 coding DNA: TGTGCCAGCAGTCCTCCACGGAACACTGAAGCTTTCTTT. As protein: CASSPPRNTEAFF. V gene TRBV12-3 or TRBV12-4 combines with J gene TRBJ1-1; the D is unclear. The CDR3 length is 13 residues. Trimming pared 5 bases from V and 1 base from J, leaving 8 bases between.

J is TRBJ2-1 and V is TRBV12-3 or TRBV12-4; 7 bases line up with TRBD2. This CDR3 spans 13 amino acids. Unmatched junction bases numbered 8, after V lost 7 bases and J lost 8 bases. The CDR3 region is CASNREVFDEQFF. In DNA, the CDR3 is TGTGCCAGCAACCGGGAGGTTTTCGATGAGCAGTTCTTC.

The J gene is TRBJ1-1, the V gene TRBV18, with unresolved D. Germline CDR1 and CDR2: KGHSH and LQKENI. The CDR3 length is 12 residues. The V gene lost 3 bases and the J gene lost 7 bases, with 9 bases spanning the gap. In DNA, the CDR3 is TGTGCCAGCTCACCCCCCGGGGTTGAAGCTTTCTTT. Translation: CASSPPGVEAFF.

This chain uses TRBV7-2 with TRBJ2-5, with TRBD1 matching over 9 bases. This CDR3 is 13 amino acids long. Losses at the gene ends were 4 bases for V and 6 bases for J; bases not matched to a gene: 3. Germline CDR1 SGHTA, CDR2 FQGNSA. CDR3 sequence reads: CASSSDRGKTQYF. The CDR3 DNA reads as TGTGCCAGCAGCTCGGACAGGGGCAAGACCCAGTACTTC.

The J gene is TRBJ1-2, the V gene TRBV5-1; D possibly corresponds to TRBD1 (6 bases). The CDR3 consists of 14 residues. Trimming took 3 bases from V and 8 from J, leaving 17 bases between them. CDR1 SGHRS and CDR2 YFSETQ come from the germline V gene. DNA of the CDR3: TGCGCCAGCAGCTCCGGGACACCAACATTCGGCTACACCTTC. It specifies CASSSGTPTFGYTF.

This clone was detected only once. The CDR3 is CASSLIPGTSGTYNEQFF. The DNA of the CDR3 is TGTGCCAGCAGCTTAATCCCGGGGACTAGCGGGACCTACAATGAGCAGTTCTTC. This chain connects TRBV7-3 to TRBJ2-1; 13 nucleotides align to TRBD2. Trimming cost V 1 base and J 2 bases; bases outside gene matches: 5. Germline V CDR1 and CDR2: SGHTA, FQGTGA. The CDR3 covers 18 residues.

CDR3 coding DNA: TGTGCCAGCCGGGGGTTAGCGGGAGGGGGCAACGAGCAGTACTTC. Residues: CASRGLAGGGNEQYF. The genes are TRBV7-8 and TRBJ2-7; 11 bases line up with TRBD2. Germline CDR1 and CDR2: SGHVS and FQNEAQ. Losses at the gene ends were 8 bases for V and 5 bases for J; bases not matched to a gene: 11. CDR3 size: 15 residues.

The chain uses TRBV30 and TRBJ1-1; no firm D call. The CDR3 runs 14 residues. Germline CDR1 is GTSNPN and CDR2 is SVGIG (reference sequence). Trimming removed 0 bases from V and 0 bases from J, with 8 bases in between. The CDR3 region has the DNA TGTGCCTGGAGTGTATCCCGCGTGAACACTGAAGCTTTCTTT. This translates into CAWSVSRVNTEAFF.

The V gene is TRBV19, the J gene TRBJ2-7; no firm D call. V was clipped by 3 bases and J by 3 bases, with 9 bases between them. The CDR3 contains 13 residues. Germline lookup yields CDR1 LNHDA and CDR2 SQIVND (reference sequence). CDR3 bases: TGTGCCAGTAGTATGAACAGAATCTACGAGCAGTACTTC. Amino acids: CASSMNRIYEQYF.

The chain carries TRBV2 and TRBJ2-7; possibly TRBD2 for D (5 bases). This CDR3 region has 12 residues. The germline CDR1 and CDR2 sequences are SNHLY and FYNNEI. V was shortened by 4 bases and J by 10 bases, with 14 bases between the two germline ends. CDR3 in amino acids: CASSVGSKKQYF. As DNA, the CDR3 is TGTGCCAGCAGTGTGGGGAGTAAAAAACAGTACTTC.

CDR3 sequence reads: CASSKGPRFSGSYSYEQYF. CDR3 sequence (DNA): TGTGCCAGCAGCAAAGGCCCCCGGTTTAGCGGGAGCTACTCCTACGAGCAGTACTTC. V gene TRBV21-1 combines with J gene TRBJ2-7; no DNA check was done on the table's D call, TRBD2. TRBV21-1 is a recognized pseudogene. This CDR3 contains 19 residues.

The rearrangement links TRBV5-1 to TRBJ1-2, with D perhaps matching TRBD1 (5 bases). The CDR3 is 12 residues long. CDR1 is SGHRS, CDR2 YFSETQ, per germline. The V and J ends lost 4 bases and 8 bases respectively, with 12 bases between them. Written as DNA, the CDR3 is TGCGCCAGCAGCAGAGGGACGGACGGCTACACCTTC. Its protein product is CASSRGTDGYTF. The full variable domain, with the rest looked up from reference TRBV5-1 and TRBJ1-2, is KAGVTQTPRYLIKTRGQQVTLSCSPISGHRSVSWYQQTPGQGLQFLFEYFSETQRNKGNFPGRFSGRQFSNSRSEMNVSTLELGDSALYLCASSRGTDGYTFGSGTRLTVV.

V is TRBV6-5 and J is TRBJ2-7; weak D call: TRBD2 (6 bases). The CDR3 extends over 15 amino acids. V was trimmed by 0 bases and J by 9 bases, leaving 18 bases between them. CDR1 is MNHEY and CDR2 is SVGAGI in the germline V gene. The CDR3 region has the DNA TGTGCCAGCAGTTACTCGGGTCAGGGCCCCGGGAGGCAGTACTTC. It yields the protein CASSYSGQGPGRQYF.

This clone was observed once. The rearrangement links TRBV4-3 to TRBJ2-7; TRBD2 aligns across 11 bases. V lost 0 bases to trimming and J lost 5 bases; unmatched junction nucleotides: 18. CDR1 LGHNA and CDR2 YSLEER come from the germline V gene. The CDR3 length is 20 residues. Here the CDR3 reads CASSQDFRTGASSGRNEQYF. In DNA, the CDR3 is TGCGCCAGCAGCCAAGATTTCAGGACAGGGGCGTCTAGCGGGAGGAACGAGCAGTACTTC.

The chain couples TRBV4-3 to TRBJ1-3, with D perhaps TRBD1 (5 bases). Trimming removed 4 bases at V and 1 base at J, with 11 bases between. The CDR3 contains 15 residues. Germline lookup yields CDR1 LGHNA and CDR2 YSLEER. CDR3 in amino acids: CASSRGLGSGNTIYF. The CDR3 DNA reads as TGCGCCAGCAGCCGGGGGTTGGGGTCTGGAAACACCATATATTTT.

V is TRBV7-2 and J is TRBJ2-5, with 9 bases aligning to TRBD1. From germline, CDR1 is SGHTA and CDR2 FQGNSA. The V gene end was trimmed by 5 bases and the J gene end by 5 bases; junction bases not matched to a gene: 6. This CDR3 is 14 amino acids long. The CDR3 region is CASSDTGGWETQYF. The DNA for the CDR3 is TGTGCCAGCAGCGATACAGGGGGCTGGGAGACCCAGTACTTC.

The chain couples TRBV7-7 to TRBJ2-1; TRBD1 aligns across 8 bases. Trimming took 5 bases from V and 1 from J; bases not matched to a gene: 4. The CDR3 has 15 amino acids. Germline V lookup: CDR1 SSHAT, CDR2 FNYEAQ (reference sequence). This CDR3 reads CASSPDRASYNEQFF. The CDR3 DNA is TGTGCCAGCAGCCCGGACAGGGCATCCTACAATGAGCAGTTCTTC.

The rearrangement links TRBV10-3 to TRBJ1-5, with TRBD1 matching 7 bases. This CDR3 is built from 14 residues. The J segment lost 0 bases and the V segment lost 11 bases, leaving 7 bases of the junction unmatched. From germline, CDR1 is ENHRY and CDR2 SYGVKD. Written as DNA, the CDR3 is TGTGCCGCACACACAGGGGATAGCAATCAGCCCCAGCATTTT. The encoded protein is CAAHTGDSNQPQHF.

CDR3 loop: CASMGDQETQYF. Here the CDR3 DNA reads TGTGCCAGCATGGGCGACCAAGAGACCCAGTACTTC. The V and J genes are TRBV2 and TRBJ2-5; no definite D call. CDR1 SNHLY and CDR2 FYNNEI come from the germline V gene. Trimming removed 7 bases at V and 0 bases at J, with 6 bases between. This CDR3 spans 12 amino acids.

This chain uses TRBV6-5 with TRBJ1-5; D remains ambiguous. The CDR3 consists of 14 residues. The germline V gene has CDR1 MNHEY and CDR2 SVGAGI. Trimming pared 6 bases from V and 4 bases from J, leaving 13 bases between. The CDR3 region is CASRGPVDNQPQHF. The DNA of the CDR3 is TGTGCCAGCAGGGGTCCTGTTGATAATCAGCCCCAGCATTTT.

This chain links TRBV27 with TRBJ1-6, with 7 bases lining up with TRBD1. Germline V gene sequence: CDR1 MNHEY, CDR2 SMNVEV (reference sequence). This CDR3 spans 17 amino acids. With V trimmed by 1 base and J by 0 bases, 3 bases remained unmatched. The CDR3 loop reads CASSLWGQSSYNSPLHF. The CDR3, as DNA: TGTGCCAGCAGTTTATGGGGACAGAGCTCCTATAATTCACCCCTCCACTTT.